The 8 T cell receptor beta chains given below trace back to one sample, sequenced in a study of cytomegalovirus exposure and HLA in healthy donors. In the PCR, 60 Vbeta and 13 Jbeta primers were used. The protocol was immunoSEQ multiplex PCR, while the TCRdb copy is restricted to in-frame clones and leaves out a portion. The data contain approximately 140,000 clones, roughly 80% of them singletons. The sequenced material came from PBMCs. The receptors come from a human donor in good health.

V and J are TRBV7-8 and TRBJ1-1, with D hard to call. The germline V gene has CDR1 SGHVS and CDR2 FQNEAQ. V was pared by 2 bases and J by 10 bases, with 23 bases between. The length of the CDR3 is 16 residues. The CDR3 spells CASSLTPSMSAAVAFF. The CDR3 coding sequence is TGTGCCAGCAGCTTAACCCCTTCGATGAGTGCGGCCGTAGCTTTCTTT.

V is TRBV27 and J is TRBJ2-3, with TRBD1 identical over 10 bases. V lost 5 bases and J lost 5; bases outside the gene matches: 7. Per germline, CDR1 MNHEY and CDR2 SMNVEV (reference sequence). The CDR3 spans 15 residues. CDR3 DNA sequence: TGTGCCAGCAGTCACGGACAGGGGGTTGGAGATACGCAGTATTTT. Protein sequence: CASSHGQGVGDTQYF.

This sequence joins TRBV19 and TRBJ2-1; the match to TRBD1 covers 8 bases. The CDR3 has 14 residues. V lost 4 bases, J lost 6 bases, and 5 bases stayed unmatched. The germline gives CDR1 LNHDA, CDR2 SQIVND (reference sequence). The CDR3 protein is CASSTHTGGNEQFF. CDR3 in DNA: TGTGCCAGTAGTACACACACAGGGGGCAATGAGCAGTTCTTC. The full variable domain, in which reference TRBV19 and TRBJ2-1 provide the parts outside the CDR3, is DGGITQSPKYLFRKEGQNVTLSCEQNLNHDAMYWYRQDPGQGLRLIYYSQIVNDFQKGDIAEGYSVSREKKESFPLTVTSAQKNPTAFYLCASSTHTGGNEQFFGPGTRLTVL.

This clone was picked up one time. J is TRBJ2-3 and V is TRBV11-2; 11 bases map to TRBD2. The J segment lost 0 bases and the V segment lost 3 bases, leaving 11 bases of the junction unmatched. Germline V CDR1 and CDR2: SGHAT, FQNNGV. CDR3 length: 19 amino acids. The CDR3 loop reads CASSFLTSGSRTSTDTQYF. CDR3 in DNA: TGTGCCAGCAGCTTTCTAACTAGCGGGAGTCGTACTAGCACAGATACGCAGTATTTT.

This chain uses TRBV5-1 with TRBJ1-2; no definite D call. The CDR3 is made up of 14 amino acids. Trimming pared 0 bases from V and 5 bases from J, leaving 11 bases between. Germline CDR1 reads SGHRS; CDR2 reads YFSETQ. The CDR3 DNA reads TGCGCCAGCAGCTTGGGGCAGGAAACTTATGGCTACACCTTC. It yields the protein CASSLGQETYGYTF.

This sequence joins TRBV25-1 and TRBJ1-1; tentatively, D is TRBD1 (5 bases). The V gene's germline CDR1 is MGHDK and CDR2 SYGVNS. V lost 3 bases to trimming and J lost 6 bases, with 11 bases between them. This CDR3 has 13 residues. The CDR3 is CASSDGIGAEAFF. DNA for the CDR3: TGTGCCAGCAGTGATGGTATAGGGGCTGAAGCTTTCTTT.

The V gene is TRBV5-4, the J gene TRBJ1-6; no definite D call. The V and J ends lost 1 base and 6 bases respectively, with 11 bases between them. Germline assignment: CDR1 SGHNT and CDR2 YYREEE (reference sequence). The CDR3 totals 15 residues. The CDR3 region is CASSLSGQSNSPLHF. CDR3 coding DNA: TGTGCCAGCAGCTTGTCCGGTCAATCTAATTCACCCCTCCACTTT.

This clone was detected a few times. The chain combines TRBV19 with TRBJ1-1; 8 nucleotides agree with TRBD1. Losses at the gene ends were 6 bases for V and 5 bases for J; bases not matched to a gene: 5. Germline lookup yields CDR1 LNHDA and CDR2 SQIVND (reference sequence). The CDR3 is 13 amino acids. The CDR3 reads CASSDRGGTEAFF. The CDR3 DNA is TGTGCCAGTAGCGACAGGGGCGGAACTGAAGCTTTCTTT. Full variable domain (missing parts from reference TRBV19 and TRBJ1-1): DGGITQSPKYLFRKEGQNVTLSCEQNLNHDAMYWYRQDPGQGLRLIYYSQIVNDFQKGDIAEGYSVSREKKESFPLTVTSAQKNPTAFYLCASSDRGGTEAFFGQGTRLTVV.